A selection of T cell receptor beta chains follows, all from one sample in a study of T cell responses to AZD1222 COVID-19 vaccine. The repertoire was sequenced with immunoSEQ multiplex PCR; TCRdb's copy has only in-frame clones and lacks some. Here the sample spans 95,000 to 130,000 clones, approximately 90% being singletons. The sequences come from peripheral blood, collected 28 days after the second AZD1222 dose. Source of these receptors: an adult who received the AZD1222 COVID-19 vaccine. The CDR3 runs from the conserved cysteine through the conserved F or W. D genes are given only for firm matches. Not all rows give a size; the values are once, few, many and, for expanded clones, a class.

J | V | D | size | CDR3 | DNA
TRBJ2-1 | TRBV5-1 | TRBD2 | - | CASSAGLAGMGSYNEQFF | TGCGCCAGCAGCGCCGGACTAGCGGGAATGGGATCCTACAATGAGCAGTTCTTC
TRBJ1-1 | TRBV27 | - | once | CASKTGGNRRFMNTEAFF | TGTGCCAGCAAAACCGGAGGCAACCGGAGGTTCATGAACACTGAAGCTTTCTTT
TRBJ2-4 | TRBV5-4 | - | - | CASSVDIKNIQYF | TGTGCCAGCAGCGTCGACATCAAAAACATTCAGTACTTC
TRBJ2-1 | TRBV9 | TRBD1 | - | CASSLMGQGANEQFF | TGTGCCAGCAGCCTCATGGGACAGGGGGCCAATGAGCAGTTCTTC
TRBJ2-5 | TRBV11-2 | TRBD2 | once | CASSSASSGSWETQYF | TGTGCCAGCAGCTCAGCCTCTAGCGGGAGTTGGGAGACCCAGTACTTC
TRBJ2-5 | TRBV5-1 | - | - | CASSRAGETQYF | TGCGCCAGCAGCCGGGCGGGGGAGACCCAGTACTTC
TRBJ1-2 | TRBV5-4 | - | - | CASSGDTNYGYTF | TGTGCCAGCAGCGGGGACACCAACTATGGCTACACCTTC
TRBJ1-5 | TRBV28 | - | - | CASSRGWGANQPQHF | TGTGCCAGCAGCCGGGGATGGGGGGCTAATCAGCCCCAGCATTTT
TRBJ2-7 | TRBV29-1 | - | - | CSGGSTCPDLPYEQYF | TGCAGCGGCGGTTCAACGTGCCCAGATCTCCCCTACGAGCAGTACTTC
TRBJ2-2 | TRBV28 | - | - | CASSLFKGIDTGELFF | TGTGCCAGCAGTTTATTTAAGGGTATTGACACCGGGGAGCTGTTTTTT
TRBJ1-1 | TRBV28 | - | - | CASSSGTLNTEAFF | TGTGCCAGCAGTTCCGGGACCCTGAACACTGAAGCTTTCTTT
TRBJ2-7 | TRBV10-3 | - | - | CAVGGGPEEQYF | TGTGCCGTAGGGGGAGGGCCGGAGGAGCAGTACTTC
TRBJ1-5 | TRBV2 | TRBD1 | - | CATSGDRGHQPQHF | TGTGCCACATCCGGAGACAGGGGGCATCAGCCCCAGCATTTT
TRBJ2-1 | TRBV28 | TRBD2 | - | CASRSSGLSYNEQFF | TGTGCCAGCAGGTCTAGCGGTCTTTCCTACAATGAGCAGTTCTTC
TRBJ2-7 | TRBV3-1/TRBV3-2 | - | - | CASSQDGGQSSYEQYF | TGTGCCAGCAGCCAAGATGGGGGACAAAGCTCCTACGAGCAGTACTTC
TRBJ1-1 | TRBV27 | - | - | CASSLKGITEAFF | TGTGCCAGCAGTTTAAAGGGGATAACTGAAGCTTTCTTT
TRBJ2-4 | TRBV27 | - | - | CASSLRWENIQYF | TGTGCCAGCAGTTTAAGGTGGGAAAACATTCAGTACTTC
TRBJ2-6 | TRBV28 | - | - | CASTHAGVGANVLTF | TGTGCCAGCACCCACGCAGGGGTTGGGGCCAACGTCCTGACTTTC
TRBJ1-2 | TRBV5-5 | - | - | CASSLAAGRENGYTF | TGTGCCAGCAGCTTGGCCGCAGGGAGGGAGAATGGCTACACCTTC
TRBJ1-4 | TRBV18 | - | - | CASSPPERNEKLFF | TGTGCCAGCTCACCACCGGAAAGAAATGAAAAACTGTTTTTT
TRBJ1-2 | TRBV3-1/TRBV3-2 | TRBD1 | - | CASSQTGQGAHGYTF | TGTGCCAGCAGCCAAACAGGACAGGGGGCGCATGGCTACACCTTC
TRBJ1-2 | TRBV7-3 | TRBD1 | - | CASSSTQGASYTF | TGTGCCAGCAGCTCAACGCAGGGGGCGAGCTACACCTTC
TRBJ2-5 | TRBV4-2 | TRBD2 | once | CATSFLAGEVETQYF | TGTGCCACCTCGTTTCTAGCGGGAGAAGTTGAGACCCAGTACTTC
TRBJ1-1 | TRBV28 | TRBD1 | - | CASSSGETGPNTEAFF | TGTGCCAGCAGTTCTGGAGAGACAGGGCCGAACACTGAAGCTTTCTTT
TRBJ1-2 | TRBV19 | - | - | CASRRTRNYGYTF | TGTGCCAGTAGGCGGACCAGAAACTATGGCTACACCTTC
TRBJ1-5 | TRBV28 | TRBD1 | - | CASSPQGNNQPQHF | TGTGCCAGCAGTCCACAGGGGAACAATCAGCCCCAGCATTTT
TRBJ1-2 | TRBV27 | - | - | CATGTIANYGYTF | TGTGCCACCGGGACTATAGCTAACTATGGCTACACCTTC
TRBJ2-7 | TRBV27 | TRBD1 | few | CASSLGQGAYEQYF | TGTGCCAGCAGTCTGGGACAGGGGGCTTACGAGCAGTACTTC
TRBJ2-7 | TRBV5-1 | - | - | CASSRKRDGPYEQYF | TGCGCCAGCAGTCGTAAGAGGGACGGACCCTACGAGCAGTACTTC
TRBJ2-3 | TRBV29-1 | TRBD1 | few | CSVGGTGVADTQYF | TGCAGCGTTGGAGGGACAGGGGTGGCAGATACGCAGTATTTT
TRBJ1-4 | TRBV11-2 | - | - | CASSRAGARPNEKLFF | TGTGCCAGCAGCCGCGCGGGGGCCCGACCGAATGAAAAACTGTTTTTT
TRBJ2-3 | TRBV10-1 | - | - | CASSPSGRGSTDTQYF | TGCGCCAGCAGCCCCAGTGGGAGGGGGAGCACAGATACGCAGTATTTT
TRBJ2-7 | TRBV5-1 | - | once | CASSLGTGAPDEQYF | TGCGCCAGCAGCTTGGGTACGGGGGCGCCTGACGAGCAGTACTTC
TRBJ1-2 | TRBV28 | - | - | CASRSVKLMDYGYTF | TGTGCCAGCAGATCCGTTAAGTTGATGGACTATGGCTACACCTTC